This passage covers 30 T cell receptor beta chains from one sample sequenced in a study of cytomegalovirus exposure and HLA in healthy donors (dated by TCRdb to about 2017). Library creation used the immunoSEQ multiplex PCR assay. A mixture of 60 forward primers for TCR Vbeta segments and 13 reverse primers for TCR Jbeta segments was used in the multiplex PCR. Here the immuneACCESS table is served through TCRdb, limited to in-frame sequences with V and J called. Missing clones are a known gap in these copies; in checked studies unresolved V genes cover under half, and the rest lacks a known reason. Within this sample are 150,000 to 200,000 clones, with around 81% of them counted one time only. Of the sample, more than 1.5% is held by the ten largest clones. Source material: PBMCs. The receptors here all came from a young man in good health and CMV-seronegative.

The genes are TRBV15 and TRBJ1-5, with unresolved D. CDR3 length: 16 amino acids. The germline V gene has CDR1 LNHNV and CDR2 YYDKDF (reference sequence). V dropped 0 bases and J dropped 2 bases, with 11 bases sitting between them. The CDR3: CATSRDLRGGNQPQHF. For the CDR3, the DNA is TGTGCCACCAGCAGAGATTTGCGGGGTGGCAATCAGCCCCAGCATTTT.

The CDR3 DNA reads TGTGCCAGCAGCTTAGGTGGCGGGAGTCCCATCAATGAGCAGTTCTTC. Protein: CASSLGGGSPINEQFF. The V and J genes are TRBV7-8 and TRBJ2-1; TRBD2 agrees at 7 bases. V lost 1 base, J lost 6 bases, and 9 bases stayed unmatched. The germline gives CDR1 SGHVS, CDR2 FQNEAQ. The CDR3 extends over 16 amino acids.

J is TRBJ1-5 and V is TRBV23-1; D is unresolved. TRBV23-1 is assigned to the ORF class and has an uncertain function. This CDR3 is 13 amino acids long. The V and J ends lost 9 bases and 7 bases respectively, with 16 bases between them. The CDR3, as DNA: TGCGCCAGTGTATCCGCTTTTCGGCAGCCCCAGCATTTT. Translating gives CASVSAFRQPQHF.

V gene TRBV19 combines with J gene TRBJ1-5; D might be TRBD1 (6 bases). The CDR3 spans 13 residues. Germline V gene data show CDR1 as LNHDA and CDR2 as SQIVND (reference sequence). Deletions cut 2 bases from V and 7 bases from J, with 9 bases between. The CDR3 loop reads CASSISRGQPQHF. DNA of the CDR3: TGTGCCAGTAGTATATCCAGGGGACAGCCCCAGCATTTT.

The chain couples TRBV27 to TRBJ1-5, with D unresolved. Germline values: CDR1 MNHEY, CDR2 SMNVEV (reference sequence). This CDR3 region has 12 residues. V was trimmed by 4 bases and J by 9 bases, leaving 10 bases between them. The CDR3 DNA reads TGTGCCAGCAGTTCGCAAGGCGGGCCCCAGCATTTT. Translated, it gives CASSSQGGPQHF.

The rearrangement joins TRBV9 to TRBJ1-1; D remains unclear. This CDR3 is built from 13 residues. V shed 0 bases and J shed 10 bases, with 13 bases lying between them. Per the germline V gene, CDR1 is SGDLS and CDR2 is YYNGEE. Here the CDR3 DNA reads TGTGCCAGCAGCGTAGGGCGGGAAGGGTTAGCTTTCTTT. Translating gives CASSVGREGLAFF.

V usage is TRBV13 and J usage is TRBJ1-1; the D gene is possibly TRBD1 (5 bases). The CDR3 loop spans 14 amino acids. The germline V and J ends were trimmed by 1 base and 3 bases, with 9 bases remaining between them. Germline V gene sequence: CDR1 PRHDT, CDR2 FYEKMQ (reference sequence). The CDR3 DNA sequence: TGTGCCAGCAGCTTAGCAGGGAGGTACACTGAAGCTTTCTTT. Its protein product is CASSLAGRYTEAFF.

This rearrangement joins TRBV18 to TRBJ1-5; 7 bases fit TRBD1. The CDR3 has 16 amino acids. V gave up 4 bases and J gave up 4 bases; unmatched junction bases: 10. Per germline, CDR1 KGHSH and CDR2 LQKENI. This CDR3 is CASSLRAGTANQPQHF. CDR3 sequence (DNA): TGTGCCAGCTCACTCCGTGCCGGGACAGCAAATCAGCCCCAGCATTTT.

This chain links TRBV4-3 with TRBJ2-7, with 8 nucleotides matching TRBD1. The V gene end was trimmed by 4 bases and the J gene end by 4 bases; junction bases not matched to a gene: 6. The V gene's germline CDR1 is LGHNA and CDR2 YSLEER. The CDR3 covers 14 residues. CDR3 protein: CASSPRRGPYEQYF. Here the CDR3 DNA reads TGCGCCAGCAGCCCGCGCAGGGGGCCATACGAGCAGTACTTC.

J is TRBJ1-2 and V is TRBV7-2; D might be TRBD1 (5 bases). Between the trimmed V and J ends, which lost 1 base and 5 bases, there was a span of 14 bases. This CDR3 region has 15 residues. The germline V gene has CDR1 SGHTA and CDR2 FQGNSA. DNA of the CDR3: TGTGCCAGCAGCTTAGTGGTAGGGGAGGGGTATGGCTACACCTTC. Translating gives CASSLVVGEGYGYTF.

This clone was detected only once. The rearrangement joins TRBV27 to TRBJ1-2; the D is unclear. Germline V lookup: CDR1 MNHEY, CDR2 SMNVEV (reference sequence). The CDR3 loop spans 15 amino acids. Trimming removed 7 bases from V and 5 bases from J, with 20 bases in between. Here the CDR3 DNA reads TGTGCCAGCATGGCTCTGCGGGAGATAACTTATGGCTACACCTTC. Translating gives CASMALREITYGYTF.

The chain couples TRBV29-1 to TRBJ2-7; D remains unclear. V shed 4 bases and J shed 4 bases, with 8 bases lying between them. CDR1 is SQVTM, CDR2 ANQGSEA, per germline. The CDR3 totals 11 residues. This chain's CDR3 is CSVGFQYEQYF. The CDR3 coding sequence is TGCAGCGTTGGGTTCCAGTACGAGCAGTACTTC.

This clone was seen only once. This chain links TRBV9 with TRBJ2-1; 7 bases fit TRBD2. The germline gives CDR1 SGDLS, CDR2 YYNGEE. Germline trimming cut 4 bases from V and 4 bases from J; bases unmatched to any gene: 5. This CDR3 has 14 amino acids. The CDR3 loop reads CASSRGEGYNEQFF. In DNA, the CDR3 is TGTGCCAGCAGCCGGGGGGAGGGGTACAATGAGCAGTTCTTC. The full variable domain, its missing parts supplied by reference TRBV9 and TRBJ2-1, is DSGVTQTPKHLITATGQRVTLRCSPRSGDLSVYWYQQSLDQGLQFLIQYYNGEERAKGNILERFSAQQFPDLHSELNLSSLELGDSALYFCASSRGEGYNEQFFGPGTRLTVL.

The CDR3 spells CASPSGGSTDTQYF. The CDR3 DNA sequence: TGTGCCAGTCCGAGTGGGGGGAGCACAGATACGCAGTATTTT. The rearrangement joins TRBV19 to TRBJ2-3; D may be TRBD2 (6 bases). The germline V gene has CDR1 LNHDA and CDR2 SQIVND (reference sequence). This CDR3 is 14 amino acids long. The V end lost 8 bases, the J end lost 0 bases, and 12 bases lay between the germline ends.

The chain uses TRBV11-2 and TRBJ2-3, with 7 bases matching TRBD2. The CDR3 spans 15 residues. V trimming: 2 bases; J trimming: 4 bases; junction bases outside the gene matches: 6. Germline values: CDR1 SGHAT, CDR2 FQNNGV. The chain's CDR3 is CASSLWRGGADTQYF. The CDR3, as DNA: TGTGCCAGCAGCTTATGGCGGGGAGGGGCAGATACGCAGTATTTT.

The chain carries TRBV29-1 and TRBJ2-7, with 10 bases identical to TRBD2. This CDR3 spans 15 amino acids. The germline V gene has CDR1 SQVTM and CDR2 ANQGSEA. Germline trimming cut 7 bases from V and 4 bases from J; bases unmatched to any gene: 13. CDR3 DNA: TGCAGCGACCCGAGAGGGCTAGCGGGAGTTTACGAGCAGTACTTC. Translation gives CSDPRGLAGVYEQYF.

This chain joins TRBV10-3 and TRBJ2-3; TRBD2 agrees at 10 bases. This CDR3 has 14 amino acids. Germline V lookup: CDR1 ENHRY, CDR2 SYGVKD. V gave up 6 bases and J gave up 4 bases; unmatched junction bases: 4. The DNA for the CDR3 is TGTGCCATCAGCTCAGCGGGGGGGCCAGATACGCAGTATTTT. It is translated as CAISSAGGPDTQYF.

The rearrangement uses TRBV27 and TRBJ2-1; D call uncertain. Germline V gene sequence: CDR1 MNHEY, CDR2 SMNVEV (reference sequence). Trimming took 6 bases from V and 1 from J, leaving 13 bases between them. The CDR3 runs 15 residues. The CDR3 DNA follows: TGTGCCAGCAGCCTCCTCGACGGGTCCTACAATGAGCAGTTCTTC. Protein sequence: CASSLLDGSYNEQFF.

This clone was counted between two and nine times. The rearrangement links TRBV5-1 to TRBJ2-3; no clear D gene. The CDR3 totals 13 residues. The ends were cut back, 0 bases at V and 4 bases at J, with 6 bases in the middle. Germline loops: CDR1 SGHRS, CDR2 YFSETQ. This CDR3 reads CASSLGAADTQYF. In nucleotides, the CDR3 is TGCGCCAGCAGCTTGGGAGCTGCAGATACGCAGTATTTT. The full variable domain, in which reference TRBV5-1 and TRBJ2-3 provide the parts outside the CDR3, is KAGVTQTPRYLIKTRGQQVTLSCSPISGHRSVSWYQQTPGQGLQFLFEYFSETQRNKGNFPGRFSGRQFSNSRSEMNVSTLELGDSALYLCASSLGAADTQYFGPGTRLTVL.

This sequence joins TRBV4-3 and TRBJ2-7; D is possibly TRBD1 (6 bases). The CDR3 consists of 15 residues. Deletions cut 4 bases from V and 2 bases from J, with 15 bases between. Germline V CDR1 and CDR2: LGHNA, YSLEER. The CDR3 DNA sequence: TGCGCCAGCAGCCCTTCACCACAGGGTCCCTACGAGCAGTACTTC. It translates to CASSPSPQGPYEQYF.

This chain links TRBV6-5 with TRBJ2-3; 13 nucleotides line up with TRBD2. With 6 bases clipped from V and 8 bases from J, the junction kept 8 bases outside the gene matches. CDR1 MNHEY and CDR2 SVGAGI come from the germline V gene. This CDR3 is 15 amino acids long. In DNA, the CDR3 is TGTGCCAGCAGCCCACGGACTAGCGGGGGTTTTACGCAGTATTTT. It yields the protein CASSPRTSGGFTQYF.

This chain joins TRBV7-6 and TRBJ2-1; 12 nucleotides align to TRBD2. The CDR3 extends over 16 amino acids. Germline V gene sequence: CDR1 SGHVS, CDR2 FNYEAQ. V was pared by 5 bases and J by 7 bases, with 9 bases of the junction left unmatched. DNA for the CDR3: TGTGCCAGCAGCCCTATGGGGCTAGCGGGAGGGAATGAGCAGTTCTTC. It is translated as CASSPMGLAGGNEQFF.

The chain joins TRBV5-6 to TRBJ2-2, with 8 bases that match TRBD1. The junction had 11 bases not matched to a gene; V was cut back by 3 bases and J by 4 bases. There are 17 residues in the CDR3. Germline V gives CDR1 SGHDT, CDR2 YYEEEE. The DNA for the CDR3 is TGTGCCAGCAGCTGGGGGACAGGAGATCAGAGCACCGGGGAGCTGTTTTTT. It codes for CASSWGTGDQSTGELFF.

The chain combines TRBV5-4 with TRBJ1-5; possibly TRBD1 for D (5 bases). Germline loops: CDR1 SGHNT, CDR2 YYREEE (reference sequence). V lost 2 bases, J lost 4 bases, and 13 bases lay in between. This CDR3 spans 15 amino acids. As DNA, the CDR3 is TGTGCCAGCAGCTTCGATCCTGACAGAAATCAGCCCCAGCATTTT. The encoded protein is CASSFDPDRNQPQHF.

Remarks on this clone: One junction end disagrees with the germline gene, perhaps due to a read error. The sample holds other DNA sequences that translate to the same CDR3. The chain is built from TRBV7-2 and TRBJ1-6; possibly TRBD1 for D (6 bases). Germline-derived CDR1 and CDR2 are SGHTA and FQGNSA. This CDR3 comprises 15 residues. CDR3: CASSLEPQGQSPLHF. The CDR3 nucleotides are TGTGCCAGCAGCTTAGAACCCCAGGGGCAATCACCTCTCCACTTT.

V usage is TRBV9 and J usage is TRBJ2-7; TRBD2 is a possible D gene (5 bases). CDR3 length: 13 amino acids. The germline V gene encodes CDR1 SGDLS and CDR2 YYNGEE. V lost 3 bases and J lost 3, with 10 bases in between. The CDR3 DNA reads TGTGCCAGCAGCGCGCCCGGGGTCTACGAGCAGTACTTC. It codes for CASSAPGVYEQYF.

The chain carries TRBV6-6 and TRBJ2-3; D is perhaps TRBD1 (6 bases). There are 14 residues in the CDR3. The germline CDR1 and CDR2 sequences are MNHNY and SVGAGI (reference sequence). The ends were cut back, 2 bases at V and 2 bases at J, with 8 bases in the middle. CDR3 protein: CASSYQGHTDTQYF. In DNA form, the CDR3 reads TGTGCCAGCAGTTACCAGGGGCACACAGATACGCAGTATTTT.

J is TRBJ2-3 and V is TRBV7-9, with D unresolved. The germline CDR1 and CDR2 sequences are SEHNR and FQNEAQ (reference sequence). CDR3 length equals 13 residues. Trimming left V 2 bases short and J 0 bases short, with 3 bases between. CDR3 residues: CASSLPSTDTQYF. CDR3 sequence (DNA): TGTGCCAGCAGCTTACCGAGCACAGATACGCAGTATTTT.

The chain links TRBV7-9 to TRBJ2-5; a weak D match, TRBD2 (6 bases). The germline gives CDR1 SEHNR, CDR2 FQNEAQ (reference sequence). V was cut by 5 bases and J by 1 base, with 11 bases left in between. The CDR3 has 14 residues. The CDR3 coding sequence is TGTGCCAGCAGCCGGGGCGGGGTCCAAGAGACCCAGTACTTC. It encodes CASSRGGVQETQYF. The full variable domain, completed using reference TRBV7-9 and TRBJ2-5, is DTGVSQNPRHKITKRGQNVTFRCDPISEHNRLYWYRQTLGQGPEFLTYFQNEAQLEKSRLLSDRFSAERPKGSFSTLEIQRTEQGDSAMYLCASSRGGVQETQYFGPGTRLLVL.

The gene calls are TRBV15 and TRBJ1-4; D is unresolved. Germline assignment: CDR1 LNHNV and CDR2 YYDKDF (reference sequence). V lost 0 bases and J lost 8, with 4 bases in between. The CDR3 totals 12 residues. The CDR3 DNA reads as TGTGCCACCAGCAGAGATGAGGAAAAACTGTTTTTT. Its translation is CATSRDEEKLFF.